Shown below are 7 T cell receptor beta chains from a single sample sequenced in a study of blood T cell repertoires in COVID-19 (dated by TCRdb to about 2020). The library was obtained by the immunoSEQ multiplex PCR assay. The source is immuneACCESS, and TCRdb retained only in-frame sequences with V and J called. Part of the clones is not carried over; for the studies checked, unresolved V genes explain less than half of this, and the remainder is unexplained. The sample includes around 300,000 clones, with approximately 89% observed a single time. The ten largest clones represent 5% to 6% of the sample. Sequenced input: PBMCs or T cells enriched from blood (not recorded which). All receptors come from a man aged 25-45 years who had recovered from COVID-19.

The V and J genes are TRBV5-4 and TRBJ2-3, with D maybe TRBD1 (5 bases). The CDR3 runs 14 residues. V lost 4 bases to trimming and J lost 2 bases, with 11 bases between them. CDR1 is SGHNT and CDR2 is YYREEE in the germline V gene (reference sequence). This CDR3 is CASSGRAYTDTQYF. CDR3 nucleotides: TGTGCCAGCAGCGGCAGGGCATACACAGATACGCAGTATTTT.

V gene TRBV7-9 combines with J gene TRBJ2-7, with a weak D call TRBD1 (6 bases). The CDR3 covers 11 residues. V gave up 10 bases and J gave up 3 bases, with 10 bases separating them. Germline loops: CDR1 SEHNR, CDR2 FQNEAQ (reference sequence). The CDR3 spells CATRDIYEQYF. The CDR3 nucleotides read TGTGCCACCCGGGACATCTACGAGCAGTACTTC.

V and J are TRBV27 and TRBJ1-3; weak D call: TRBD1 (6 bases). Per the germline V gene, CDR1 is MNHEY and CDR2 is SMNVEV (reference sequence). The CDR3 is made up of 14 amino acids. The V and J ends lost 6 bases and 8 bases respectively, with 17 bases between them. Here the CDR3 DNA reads TGTGCCAGCAGCCCCCTTACAGGGAGGGACACCATATATTTT. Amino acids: CASSPLTGRDTIYF.

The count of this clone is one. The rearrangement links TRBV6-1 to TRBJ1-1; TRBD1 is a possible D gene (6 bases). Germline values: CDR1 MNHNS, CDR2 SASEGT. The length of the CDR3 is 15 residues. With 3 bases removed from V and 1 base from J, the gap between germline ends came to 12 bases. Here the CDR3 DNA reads TGTGCCAGCAGTGAGACGGGACACCCGAACACTGAAGCTTTCTTT. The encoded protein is CASSETGHPNTEAFF.

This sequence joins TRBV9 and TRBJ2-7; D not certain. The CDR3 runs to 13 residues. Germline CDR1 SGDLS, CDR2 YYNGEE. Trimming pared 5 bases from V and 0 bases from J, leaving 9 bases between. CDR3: CASRQARSYEQYF. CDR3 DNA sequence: TGTGCCAGCAGGCAGGCCCGCTCCTACGAGCAGTACTTC.

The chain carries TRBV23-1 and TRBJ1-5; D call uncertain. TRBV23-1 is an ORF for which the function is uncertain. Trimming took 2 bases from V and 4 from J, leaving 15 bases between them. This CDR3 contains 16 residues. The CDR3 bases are TGCGCCAGCAGTCAACCTCCGCACTTACTTAATCAGCCCCAGCATTTT. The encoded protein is CASSQPPHLLNQPQHF.

CDR3 nucleotide sequence: TGTGCCAGCAGTGAAGTCACGGGGGGGGAGCTGTTTTTT. This translates into CASSEVTGGELFF. The gene calls are TRBV2 and TRBJ2-2; tentative D call: TRBD2 (5 bases). The CDR3 sequence is 13 residues long. Germline CDR1 SNHLY, CDR2 FYNNEI. V was pared by 1 base and J by 8 bases, with 8 bases between.